This T cell receptor (beta chain) was sequenced during a study of OX40 agonist ivuxolimab in advanced cancers. At the level of the whole study: Ivuxolimab was an agonistic, fully human IgG2 monoclonal antibody directed against OX40 (CD134), a costimulatory receptor. Intravenous ivuxolimab was administered to patients every 2 weeks at six dose levels: 0.01, 0.1, 0.3, 1.5, 3 and 10 mg/kg. Of the roughly 50 dose-escalation patients, hepatocellular carcinoma was present in roughly 19, melanoma in approximately 15, renal cell carcinoma in 9 and head and neck cancer in 9. In the dose-escalation cohort, approximately 83% of patients were male, and the mean age was approximately 60 years with a range of about 20 to 80. Patients were allowed to have had prior anti-PD-1, anti-PD-L1 or anti-CTLA-4 therapy, and around 40% of the dose-escalation patients had previously received checkpoint inhibitors. Partial responses occurred in three dose-escalation patients, of whom one had hepatocellular carcinoma and two had cutaneous melanoma. The purpose of peripheral TCRbeta sequencing was to test whether ivuxolimab changed TCR sequence diversity and led to clonal T-cell expansion. The paper covers the monotherapy dose-escalation part of the phase I ivuxolimab trial, which included N ≈ 50 patients.

The trial excluded patients who had a history of autoimmune disease or were on systemic immunosuppression. Peripheral blood for TCR sequencing was drawn from every dose cohort at baseline, at cycle 4 day 1 and at cycle 7 day 1. Samples were obtained from an open-label, multicenter, first-in-human phase I dose-escalation trial of ivuxolimab. Adults with locally advanced or metastatic melanoma, renal cell, hepatocellular, or head and neck squamous cell carcinoma were enrolled in the trial. Before TCR sequencing, CD4+ and CD8+ T cells were separately sorted from peripheral blood. Trimmed from V: 5 bases; trimmed from J: 0 bases; junction bases lacking a gene match: 6. CDR1 MDHEN and CDR2 SYDVKM are derived from the germline V gene. The CDR3 sequence holds 16 residues, the cysteine and phenylalanine included. The kept DNA is CDR3 alone, 48 bases in frame from the first base. Genomic DNA was isolated from the sorted cells so that the TCRbeta CDR3 region could be sequenced. The immunoSEQ Assay was used for sequencing of TCRbeta CDR3 regions. TCRdb obtained this table from immuneACCESS and retained in-frame rearrangements with V and J assigned. These tables miss some clones; where compared with another copy, unresolved V genes account for less than half of the shortfall, and the remainder is unexplained. In all, the sample holds 30,000 to 40,000 clones, and roughly 84% of those were seen once. The ten largest clones take up around a fifth of the sample.

On the study overall, not on this receptor specifically: Antigen specificity was not determined for the clonally expanded peripheral T cells. Low levels of normalized T-cell clonal expansion were also seen in some patients who did not respond. Clonal expansion of both CD4+ and CD8+ blood T cells was observed from baseline to week 6 at doses 0.1 to 3.0 mg/kg. Partial responders in the 0.1-3.0 mg/kg groups had among the lowest normalized peripheral clonal expansion, especially among CD8+ T cells. After ivuxolimab, CD8+ T cells had more expanded clones than CD4+ T cells on average.

As concerns this clone: The antigen it recognizes is unknown. Base qualities were left out, and no much larger clone turns up one base away.

The TCR comes from an adult with an advanced solid tumor such as melanoma, head and neck, liver or kidney cancer. This receptor chain uses TRBV28 and TRBJ1-3, with TRBD1 matching 8 junction bases. The input for sequencing was CD4+ or CD8+ T cells sorted from blood, taken in a trial of the OX40 agonist ivuxolimab. CDR3 reads: CASSGQGYLSGNTIYF. The DNA is TGTGCCAGCAGTGGACAGGGTTATCTCTCTGGAAACACCATATATTTT.